This T cell receptor (beta chain) appears in the sequencing data of a study of blood T cell repertoires in COVID-19. Turning to the study itself: PBMCs, B-cell-depleted T cells, or T cells provided the cDNA or gDNA that made up the material.

Some clones are missing from TCRdb's copy, which holds only in-frame ones; the method was immunoSEQ multiplex PCR. Of fewer than 100,000 clones listed, about nine tenths are singletons. Germline assignment: CDR1 LNHDA and CDR2 SQIVND (reference sequence). The length of the CDR3 is 18 residues. Trimming at V came to 6 bases and at J to 2 bases, leaving 8 bases not matched to a gene. This sequence joins TRBV19 and TRBJ2-3, with TRBD2 matching 16 bases. Sequencing input: peripheral blood. The TCR was taken from a man aged 45-65 years with acute or convalescent COVID-19. This CDR3 reads CASSSPGLAGGITDTQYF. CDR3 nucleotide sequence: TGTGCCAGTAGCTCTCCGGGACTAGCGGGAGGGATCACAGATACGCAGTATTTT.